This entry describes one T cell receptor beta chain. The antigen is unknown. The data were taken from a study of PD-1 blockade in mismatch repair-deficient tumors. Time point given: approximately 10-day in vitro stimulation with candidate neoantigen peptide 6. TCR sequencing covered three patients who responded to pembrolizumab. The CDR3 runs 16 residues. V lost 3 bases, J lost 3 bases, and 21 bases lay in between. Germline V gene lookup returns CDR1 SQVTM and CDR2 ANQGSEA. Generated by immunoSEQ multiplex PCR, the TCRdb table keeps only in-frame clones and is missing some. The sample contains roughly 14,000 clones, approximately 86% of which appear only once.

The genes are TRBV29-1 and TRBJ2-7; tentative D call: TRBD2 (7 bases). The origin of this receptor is an adult with mismatch repair-deficient cancer. Sequenced material: cells cultured in vitro, taken from a patient treated with pembrolizumab. The CDR3 region is CSVDYWGGTGVYEQYF. The CDR3 DNA reads as TGCAGCGTTGATTACTGGGGGGGCACGGGAGTCTACGAGCAGTACTTC.